Below, 25 T cell receptor beta chains from the same sample are listed, as sequenced in a study of blood T cell repertoires in COVID-19. TCRdb keeps only in-frame clones here, not all; method: immunoSEQ multiplex PCR. This sample carries about 330,000 clones, approximately 92% of them seen once, and the ten largest clones take less than 20%. The sample comprised PBMCs or T cells enriched from blood (not recorded which). These receptors came from a young woman who had recovered from COVID-19.

The CDR3 region is CAKLADSSYNEQFF. The CDR3 coding sequence is TGTGCCAAGTTAGCAGACAGCTCCTACAATGAGCAGTTCTTC. This chain uses TRBV19 with TRBJ2-1; D might be TRBD1 (5 bases). Germline V gene data show CDR1 as LNHDA and CDR2 as SQIVND (reference sequence). Trimming cost V 10 bases and J 0 bases, with 13 bases left between them. The CDR3 loop spans 14 amino acids. Looking up the rest from reference TRBV19 and TRBJ2-1 gives the full variable domain: DGGITQSPKYLFRKEGQNVTLSCEQNLNHDAMYWYRQDPGQGLRLIYYSQIVNDFQKGDIAEGYSVSREKKESFPLTVTSAQKNPTAFYLCAKLADSSYNEQFFGPGTRLTVL.

J is TRBJ2-2 and V is TRBV5-4; TRBD2 is a possible D gene (5 bases). Germline CDR1 is SGHNT and CDR2 is YYREEE (reference sequence). V lost 5 bases, J lost 4 bases, and 15 bases lay in between. This CDR3 has 15 residues. The CDR3 here is CASRPHGMSTGELFF. DNA of the CDR3: TGTGCCAGCAGGCCCCACGGGATGAGCACCGGGGAGCTGTTTTTT.

The chain carries TRBV29-1 and TRBJ2-5; 15 nucleotides align to TRBD2. This CDR3 has 17 residues. Trimming cost V 1 base and J 2 bases; bases outside gene matches: 5. CDR1 is SQVTM and CDR2 is ANQGSEA in the germline V gene. The CDR3 sequence: CSVEGGGLAGGQETQYF. The CDR3 bases are TGCAGCGTTGAAGGCGGCGGACTAGCGGGAGGGCAAGAGACCCAGTACTTC.

This chain joins TRBV10-3 and TRBJ1-6, with D possibly being TRBD1 (5 bases). Trimming cost V 0 bases and J 7 bases, with 10 bases left between them. The CDR3 totals 15 residues. Germline assignment: CDR1 ENHRY and CDR2 SYGVKD. The CDR3 sequence: CAISESGGSNSPLHF. The DNA for the CDR3 is TGTGCCATCAGTGAGTCCGGGGGGTCCAATTCACCCCTCCACTTT.

This clone was seen just once. The chain is built from TRBV2 and TRBJ1-5; no definite D call. CDR1 and CDR2 (germline): SNHLY, FYNNEI. The CDR3 is made up of 16 amino acids. V was pared by 0 bases and J by 2 bases, with 11 bases between. This CDR3 reads CASSEAPSLGNQPQHF. In DNA form, the CDR3 reads TGTGCCAGCAGTGAAGCGCCTAGTCTCGGCAATCAGCCCCAGCATTTT.

The rearrangement links TRBV28 to TRBJ2-7; TRBD2 agrees at 13 bases. V trimming: 6 bases; J trimming: 5 bases; junction bases outside the gene matches: 10. Germline V gives CDR1 MDHEN, CDR2 SYDVKM. The CDR3 has 16 residues. CDR3 coding DNA: TGTGCCAGCAGCAGAACCGGGACTAGCGGGACCCACGAGCAGTACTTC. This gives the protein CASSRTGTSGTHEQYF.

The chain uses TRBV29-1 and TRBJ2-5; a weak D match, TRBD2 (6 bases). The V gene's germline CDR1 is SQVTM and CDR2 ANQGSEA. Trimming cost V 0 bases and J 5 bases, with 13 bases left between them. The CDR3 consists of 14 residues. The CDR3 loop reads CSVEDGTGWETQYF. DNA for the CDR3: TGCAGCGTTGAAGACGGGACTGGGTGGGAGACCCAGTACTTC.

The CDR3 DNA reads as TGTGCCAGCAGCCCCGCAGGTGAGCAGTACTTC. Amino acids: CASSPAGEQYF. The chain combines TRBV12-3 or TRBV12-4 with TRBJ2-7; no firm D call. The CDR3 runs 11 residues. V was cut by 6 bases and J by 7 bases, with 10 bases left in between.

The genes are TRBV15 and TRBJ2-2; D gene ambiguous. The germline V and J ends were trimmed by 1 base and 5 bases, with 5 bases remaining between them. Germline V gene data show CDR1 as LNHNV and CDR2 as YYDKDF (reference sequence). The CDR3 spans 13 residues. The DNA for the CDR3 is TGTGCCACCAGCAGAGGAGAGACCGGGGAGCTGTTTTTT. Translation: CATSRGETGELFF.

The CDR3 DNA reads TGTGCCAGCAGCGCAGGGTCTTTCGATACGCAGTATTTT. It is translated as CASSAGSFDTQYF. The chain links TRBV7-9 to TRBJ2-3; possible D gene TRBD1, 5 bases. Trimming pared 5 bases from V and 6 bases from J, leaving 12 bases between. Germline V gene lookup returns CDR1 SEHNR and CDR2 FQNEAQ (reference sequence). The CDR3 has 13 residues.

The chain uses TRBV11-2 and TRBJ1-1; D might be TRBD1 (5 bases). The ends were cut back, 5 bases at V and 1 base at J, with 11 bases in the middle. Germline-derived CDR1 and CDR2 are SGHAT and FQNNGV. The CDR3 is made up of 14 amino acids. CDR3 sequence (DNA): TGTGCCAGCAGCCGCCCGACAGAGAACACTGAAGCTTTCTTT. Protein product: CASSRPTENTEAFF.

V is TRBV2 and J is TRBJ1-5; 9 nucleotides line up with TRBD1. The CDR3 covers 17 residues. Germline V gene lookup returns CDR1 SNHLY and CDR2 FYNNEI. Trimming removed 4 bases from V and 1 base from J; junction bases left unmatched: 8. Here the CDR3 reads CASSGGRTGASNQPQHF. The CDR3 DNA sequence: TGTGCCAGCAGTGGAGGGAGGACAGGGGCCAGCAATCAGCCCCAGCATTTT.

V is TRBV5-6 and J is TRBJ2-7, with D possibly TRBD2 on 6 matching bases. Per germline, CDR1 SGHDT and CDR2 YYEEEE. This CDR3 region has 15 residues. V gave up 0 bases and J gave up 0 bases, with 10 bases separating them. This CDR3 reads CASSLGGTVSYEQYF. The CDR3 DNA reads as TGTGCCAGCAGCTTGGGCGGGACGGTCTCCTACGAGCAGTACTTC.

V gene TRBV7-8 combines with J gene TRBJ1-1; a possible D gene is TRBD1 (6 bases). This CDR3 contains 13 residues. Germline CDR1 reads SGHVS; CDR2 reads FQNEAQ. Deletions cut 2 bases from V and 4 bases from J, with 8 bases between. The CDR3 spells CASSLTRGTEAFF. The CDR3 DNA reads as TGTGCCAGCAGCTTAACCAGGGGCACTGAAGCTTTCTTT.

The rearrangement links TRBV12-3 or TRBV12-4 to TRBJ2-7; 7 nucleotides match TRBD1. Trimming cost V 7 bases and J 12 bases; bases outside gene matches: 12. CDR3 size: 12 residues. The CDR3: CASTTTGQSLYF. The CDR3 DNA reads as TGTGCCAGCACGACGACAGGGCAATCTCTGTACTTC.

The chain combines TRBV28 with TRBJ1-1; TRBD1 might be the D (6 bases). This CDR3 is 18 amino acids long. Germline CDR1 MDHEN, CDR2 SYDVKM. Trimming shortened V by 2 bases and J by 0 bases, and 19 bases separated the two germline ends. The CDR3 DNA reads TGTGCCAGCAGTTTAGGGGGGGGCGCGCCTAGGATGAACACTGAAGCTTTCTTT. Translation: CASSLGGGAPRMNTEAFF.

The V gene is TRBV5-1, the J gene TRBJ1-6, with 9 bases that match TRBD1. Germline trimming cut 5 bases from V and 7 bases from J; bases unmatched to any gene: 7. CDR1 and CDR2 (germline): SGHRS, YFSETQ. This CDR3 region has 15 residues. The CDR3 nucleotides read TGCGCCAGCAGGGAAACCGGGACAGGGAATTCACCCCTCCACTTT. Encoded protein: CASRETGTGNSPLHF.

The chain couples TRBV28 to TRBJ1-4, with TRBD1 identical over 8 bases. Germline-derived CDR1 and CDR2 are MDHEN and SYDVKM. There are 14 residues in the CDR3. With V trimmed by 5 bases and J by 8 bases, 7 bases remained unmatched. CDR3 nucleotide sequence: TGTGCCAGCAGTGAGCAGGGGGCCCACGAAAAACTGTTTTTT. The encoded protein is CASSEQGAHEKLFF.

The rearrangement links TRBV7-8 to TRBJ2-1; TRBD1 is a possible D gene (5 bases). Germline V gene sequence: CDR1 SGHVS, CDR2 FQNEAQ. Trimming removed 5 bases from V and 5 bases from J, with 10 bases in between. The CDR3 has 13 residues. The CDR3 bases are TGTGCCAGCAGCATTAGGGGAAACAATGAGCAGTTCTTC. It codes for CASSIRGNNEQFF.

The V call is TRBV5-5, the J call TRBJ2-7; TRBD1 aligns across 9 bases. V was pared by 1 base and J by 1 base, with 3 bases of the junction left unmatched. The CDR3 loop spans 15 amino acids. Germline V CDR1 and CDR2: SGHKS, YYEKEE (reference sequence). The CDR3 DNA follows: TGTGCCAGCAGCTTGAGGACAGGGGAATCCTACGAGCAGTACTTC. Translated: CASSLRTGESYEQYF.

This chain joins TRBV2 and TRBJ1-1; D not resolved. Trimming shortened V by 6 bases and J by 1 base, and 12 bases separated the two germline ends. Germline V gene data show CDR1 as SNHLY and CDR2 as FYNNEI. The CDR3 has 14 residues. The CDR3, as DNA: TGTGCCAGCAGGGAGAGGGTAACGAACACTGAAGCTTTCTTT. Encoded protein: CASRERVTNTEAFF.

The chain employs TRBV28 and TRBJ1-3, with D maybe TRBD1 (6 bases). Per germline, CDR1 MDHEN and CDR2 SYDVKM. V lost 4 bases, J lost 1 base, and 8 bases lay in between. CDR3 length: 14 residues. The CDR3 region has the DNA TGTGCCAGCAGTTCACAGGGTTCTGGAAACACCATATATTTT. Amino acid sequence: CASSSQGSGNTIYF.

V is TRBV28 and J is TRBJ1-1; 9 bases are a match to TRBD1. The trim removed 9 bases at V and 4 bases at J, leaving 12 bases unmatched. The CDR3 is 15 amino acids. Germline CDR1 is MDHEN and CDR2 is SYDVKM. The CDR3 coding sequence is TGTGCCAGTCTCAATGGACAGGGGTTGGGCACTGAAGCTTTCTTT. Encoded protein: CASLNGQGLGTEAFF.

The rearrangement joins TRBV7-9 to TRBJ2-6; TRBD2 matches 12 bases. Looked up from germline, CDR1 is SEHNR and CDR2 is FQNEAQ (reference sequence). The V segment lost 3 bases and the J segment 2 bases; nucleotides outside the gene matches: 8. The CDR3 loop spans 19 amino acids. The CDR3 reads CASSFTRTSGITGANVLTF. The CDR3 DNA sequence: TGTGCCAGCAGCTTCACCCGGACTAGCGGGATAACTGGGGCCAACGTCCTGACTTTC.

The chain is built from TRBV19 and TRBJ1-5; D not certain. This CDR3 comprises 15 residues. Germline V gene lookup returns CDR1 LNHDA and CDR2 SQIVND (reference sequence). V was clipped by 5 bases and J by 3 bases, with 14 bases between them. The CDR3 reads CASSPLDTFNQPQHF. In nucleotides, the CDR3 is TGTGCCAGTAGTCCACTAGACACCTTCAATCAGCCCCAGCATTTT.